Listed here is a single TCR beta chain. The target antigen is unknown. This record belongs to a study of graft-versus-host responses after intestinal transplantation. Study context: Once they had received anti-thymocyte globulin induction, all recipients took tacrolimus and steroids for approximately 3 years.

The CDR3 consists of 15 residues. Trimming left V 5 bases short and J 5 bases short, with 18 bases between. Germline values: CDR1 SGHRS, CDR2 YFSETQ. Findings of the study overall: Analysis identified GvH clones in recipient marrow, with some appearing first in ileum or blood.

Using immunoSEQ multiplex PCR, the repertoire was profiled, and TCRdb retains in-frame clones only, with some absent. The sample lists about 66,000 clones; roughly 87% were seen once. Here the sequenced sample was unstimulated CD8+ T cells sorted from spleen or lymph node cells, taken before intestinal transplant. This TCR came from a human donor who received an intestinal transplant. The genes are TRBV5-1 and TRBJ2-3; a possible D gene is TRBD1 (5 bases). Written as DNA, the CDR3 is TGCGCCAGCAGTAGGGGCGCCACGTTACAAGATACGCAGTATTTT. Protein: CASSRGATLQDTQYF.